This is a list of T cell receptor beta chains from one sample in a study of T-cell memory formation after mild COVID-19. Using its own MiXCR run on the 5' RACE reads, TCRdb lists one record per CDR3 protein. Among about 400,000 distinct CDR3 sequences listed, less than 25% were seen once. Material: PBMCs or a T cell subset sorted from them (not recorded which). These receptors were collected from an adult woman who had mild COVID-19 (a few samples of this study predate the infection). Cell type and time point are not known. Each CDR3 is given with its conserved first and last residue. D genes are given only for firm matches. Clone size, where shown, is once, few, many, or a class for clones that have expanded.

d_call: TRBD2; j_call: TRBJ2-1; clone_size: few; v_call: TRBV9; cdr3_aa: CASSVVAGGVNEQFF
d_call: TRBD1; j_call: TRBJ1-5; clone_size: few; v_call: TRBV2; cdr3_aa: CASRSGTASNQPQHF
d_call: TRBD2; j_call: TRBJ2-3; clone_size: few; v_call: TRBV30; cdr3_aa: CASHWRGAIGADTQYF
d_call: .; j_call: TRBJ1-4; clone_size: few; v_call: TRBV20-1; cdr3_aa: CSAKLRANEKLFF
d_call: TRBD1; j_call: TRBJ2-1; clone_size: few; v_call: TRBV12-3/TRBV12-4; cdr3_aa: CASSFEGGIGNEQFF
d_call: .; j_call: TRBJ1-5; clone_size: .; v_call: TRBV6-1; cdr3_aa: CASSAFTRGLLYKGLSNQPQHF
d_call: TRBD2; j_call: TRBJ2-1; clone_size: few; v_call: TRBV24-1; cdr3_aa: CATSDPTSGRANEQFF
d_call: TRBD1; j_call: TRBJ1-1; clone_size: .; v_call: TRBV5-1; cdr3_aa: CASLGSGGLNTEAFF
d_call: TRBD2; j_call: TRBJ2-2; clone_size: .; v_call: TRBV7-6; cdr3_aa: CASSLGGLAAENTGELFF
d_call: TRBD1; j_call: TRBJ1-1; clone_size: many; v_call: TRBV6-5; cdr3_aa: CASSWDREAFF
d_call: .; j_call: TRBJ2-2; clone_size: few; v_call: TRBV7-9; cdr3_aa: CASSMSGAGELFF
d_call: TRBD2; j_call: TRBJ2-1; clone_size: .; v_call: TRBV20-1; cdr3_aa: CSARDFTSGGSYNEQFF
d_call: TRBD1; j_call: TRBJ1-1; clone_size: .; v_call: TRBV19; cdr3_aa: CASNPRDRGPTEAFF